This TCR beta chain was profiled in a study of blood T cell repertoires in COVID-19. Study as a whole: Donors in the United States, Italy and Spain gave samples during acute or convalescent COVID-19.

In the authors' methods: Scientists estimated how many nucleated cells there were by amplifying reference gene primers. Only in-frame clones appear in the TCRdb table, and some are missing; sequencing was by immunoSEQ multiplex PCR. V and J calls and clone size follow that table, whereas D and trimming were derived from the DNA. The sample has about 80,000 clones, roughly four fifths seen once. This CDR3 has 15 amino acids. V lost 1 base and J 1 base, leaving 7 bases between the germline ends. Germline V CDR1 and CDR2: SGHNT, YENEEA. The receptor comes from a man in his sixties or seventies with active or convalescent COVID-19. The sequenced sample consisted of peripheral blood. The rearrangement uses TRBV11-3 and TRBJ2-2; TRBD2 is a possible D gene (5 bases). The CDR3 DNA follows: TGTGCCAGCAGCTTAGGAGGAGGGAACACCGGGGAGCTGTTTTTT. Translating it yields CASSLGGGNTGELFF.